This TCR beta chain was captured in a study of cytomegalovirus exposure and HLA in healthy donors. About this clone: Antigen specificity is unknown.

This table comes from immunoSEQ multiplex PCR, and its TCRdb copy is limited to in-frame clones, with some not included. In the table there are fewer than 250,000 clones, more than 75% of which are singletons. This CDR3 region has 13 residues. V lost 8 bases and J lost 9, with 19 bases in between. The germline V gene has CDR1 SEHNR and CDR2 FQNEAQ (reference sequence). General study findings and limits: The study designated roughly 160 TCR beta chains cytomegalovirus-associated.

Specimen: PBMCs. The chain joins TRBV7-9 to TRBJ1-1; D possibly corresponds to TRBD1 (6 bases). This receptor was obtained from a man in his late teens or twenties in good health and CMV-seronegative. The CDR3 protein is CASQTQGLSKAFF. CDR3 nucleotides: TGTGCCAGCCAAACACAGGGCCTATCAAAAGCTTTCTTT.